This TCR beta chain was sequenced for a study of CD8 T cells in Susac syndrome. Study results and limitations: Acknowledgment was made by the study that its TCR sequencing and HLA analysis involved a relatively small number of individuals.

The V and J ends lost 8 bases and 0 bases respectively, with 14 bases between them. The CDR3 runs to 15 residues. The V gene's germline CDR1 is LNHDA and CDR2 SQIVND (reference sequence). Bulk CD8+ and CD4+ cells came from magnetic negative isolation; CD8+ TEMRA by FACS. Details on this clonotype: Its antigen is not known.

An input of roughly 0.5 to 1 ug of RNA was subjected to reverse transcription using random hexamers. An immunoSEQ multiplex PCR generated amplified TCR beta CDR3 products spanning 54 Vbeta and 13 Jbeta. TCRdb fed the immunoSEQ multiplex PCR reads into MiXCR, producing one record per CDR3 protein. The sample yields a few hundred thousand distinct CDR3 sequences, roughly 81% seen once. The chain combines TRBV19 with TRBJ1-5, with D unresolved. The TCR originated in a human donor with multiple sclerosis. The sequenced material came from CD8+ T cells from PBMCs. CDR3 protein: CASQRQEYSNQPQHF. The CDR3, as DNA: TGTGCCAGTCAGAGGCAGGAGTATAGCAATCAGCCCCAGCATTTT.